The 21 T cell receptor beta chains below all came from one sample that was sequenced in a study of OX40 agonist ivuxolimab in advanced cancers. The library was produced with the immunoSEQ multiplex PCR assay. This is the immuneACCESS table as TCRdb keeps it, with only in-frame sequences that have V and J called. A part of the clones is gone; compared with another copy, unresolved V genes explain less than half, and the rest is unexplained. The sample table holds roughly 64,000 clones, of which around 90% were seen once. The ten most abundant clones make up under 0.45% of the sample. The sequencing used CD4+ or CD8+ T cells sorted from blood, collected in a trial of the OX40 agonist ivuxolimab. These receptors came from an adult with an advanced solid tumor such as melanoma, head and neck, liver or kidney cancer.

J is TRBJ2-2 and V is TRBV19; 8 positions agree with TRBD2. This CDR3 has 15 amino acids. The V gene's germline CDR1 is LNHDA and CDR2 SQIVND (reference sequence). Trimming removed 5 bases from V and 7 bases from J; junction bases left unmatched: 9. The CDR3 nucleotides read TGTGCCAGTAGTGACTCTGTACTAGCGGTCGGGGAGCTGTTTTTT. Its translation is CASSDSVLAVGELFF.

J is TRBJ2-1 and V is TRBV7-2; 8 nucleotides agree with TRBD2. CDR3 length: 16 amino acids. Germline CDR1 SGHTA, CDR2 FQGNSA. V trimming: 3 bases; J trimming: 7 bases; junction bases outside the gene matches: 11. CDR3 DNA: TGTGCCAGCAGCTTGGCCAGCGGGAGAGGATGGAATGAGCAGTTCTTC. Translation: CASSLASGRGWNEQFF.

This clone has a handful of counts. The gene calls are TRBV19 and TRBJ1-5, with TRBD1 matching 9 bases. With V trimmed by 1 base and J by 12 bases, 13 bases remained unmatched. The V gene's germline CDR1 is LNHDA and CDR2 SQIVND (reference sequence). The CDR3 has 16 amino acids. The CDR3 coding sequence is TGTGCCAGTAGTATAGGGTTGGGGACAGGGACTAATCTCCAGCATTTT. It is translated as CASSIGLGTGTNLQHF.

This clone showed up just once. This chain connects TRBV5-1 to TRBJ2-3; 7 bases agree with TRBD1. Looked up from germline, CDR1 is SGHRS and CDR2 is YFSETQ. The trim removed 4 bases at V and 6 bases at J, leaving 11 bases unmatched. This CDR3 is built from 15 residues. CDR3 region: CASSRWTGTVDTQYF. CDR3 DNA sequence: TGCGCCAGCAGCCGCTGGACAGGAACTGTGGATACGCAGTATTTT.

The chain combines TRBV7-2 with TRBJ2-1; the D gene could be TRBD1 or TRBD2 (6 bases each). The CDR3 spans 17 residues. The V end was cut by 1 base, the J end by 0 bases, with 13 bases between. Germline CDR1 reads SGHTA; CDR2 reads FQGNSA. The chain's CDR3 is CASSLVGSGASYNEQFF. The CDR3 bases are TGTGCCAGCAGCTTAGTCGGGTCGGGGGCCTCCTACAATGAGCAGTTCTTC.

The genes are TRBV7-9 and TRBJ1-4; 8 bases map to TRBD1. This CDR3 spans 15 amino acids. J lost 5 bases, V lost 5 bases, and 7 bases had no gene match. Per germline, CDR1 SEHNR and CDR2 FQNEAQ (reference sequence). The CDR3 region is CASSGEDRENEKLFF. The CDR3 region has the DNA TGTGCCAGCAGCGGGGAGGACAGGGAGAATGAAAAACTGTTTTTT.

The CDR3 here is CASSLGGLADTQYF. The CDR3 nucleotides read TGCGCCAGCAGCCTAGGAGGGTTAGCGGATACGCAGTATTTT. This chain uses TRBV5-1 with TRBJ2-3; the D gene is possibly TRBD2 (6 bases). The V gene's germline CDR1 is SGHRS and CDR2 YFSETQ. The CDR3 loop spans 14 amino acids. Deletions cut 4 bases from V and 6 bases from J, with 15 bases between.

The chain recombines TRBV18 with TRBJ1-2; D call uncertain. CDR1 KGHSH and CDR2 LQKENI come from the germline V gene. V was clipped by 2 bases and J by 5 bases, with 18 bases between them. The CDR3 covers 16 residues. This chain's CDR3 is CASSPGLRLSGYGYTF. CDR3 sequence (DNA): TGTGCCAGCTCACCAGGTTTGAGACTGTCCGGGTATGGCTACACCTTC.

A single count supports this clone. The rearrangement links TRBV15 to TRBJ2-6, with D possibly TRBD2 on 6 matching bases. V was pared by 1 base and J by 4 bases, with 11 bases between. This CDR3 is built from 16 residues. CDR1 and CDR2 (germline): LNHNV, YYDKDF (reference sequence). This chain's CDR3 is CATSRAGVAGANVLTF. CDR3 DNA sequence: TGTGCCACCAGCAGAGCGGGAGTTGCCGGGGCCAACGTCCTGACTTTC.

J is TRBJ2-7 and V is TRBV7-8; 8 positions match TRBD1. Trimming took 5 bases from V and 2 from J; bases not matched to a gene: 8. The CDR3 runs to 15 residues. Germline CDR1 SGHVS, CDR2 FQNEAQ. CDR3 DNA: TGTGCCAGCAGCAAACTCTGGGACAGGACCTACGAGCAGTACTTC. Its protein product is CASSKLWDRTYEQYF.

V is TRBV19 and J is TRBJ2-7; TRBD1 is a possible D gene (6 bases). Deletions cut 5 bases from V and 0 bases from J, with 14 bases between. Germline CDR1 is LNHDA and CDR2 is SQIVND (reference sequence). The CDR3 extends over 15 amino acids. This chain's CDR3 is CASSPSGTLSYEQYF. In nucleotides, the CDR3 is TGTGCCAGTAGTCCTTCCGGGACACTCTCCTACGAGCAGTACTTC.

The chain links TRBV11-2 to TRBJ2-7; 14 bases align to TRBD2. Germline CDR1 is SGHAT and CDR2 is FQNNGV. The CDR3 runs 15 residues. V shed 5 bases, J shed 7 bases, and the junction held 7 bases outside the gene matches. CDR3 nucleotides: TGTGCCAGCAGCAGGCCGGGACTAGCGGGAGAAGAGCAGTACTTC. Translating it yields CASSRPGLAGEEQYF.

This clone was counted a single time. The chain is built from TRBV6-5 and TRBJ1-5; 7 bases match TRBD1. This CDR3 has 15 amino acids. Germline V gene sequence: CDR1 MNHEY, CDR2 SVGAGI. The ends lost 5 bases at V and 2 bases at J; junction bases unmatched: 6. This chain's CDR3 is CASSLRQGGNQPQHF. In nucleotides, the CDR3 is TGTGCCAGCAGTCTACGACAGGGTGGCAATCAGCCCCAGCATTTT.

The chain uses TRBV6-5 and TRBJ2-3; D is unresolved. This CDR3 is built from 15 residues. The germline CDR1 and CDR2 sequences are MNHEY and SVGAGI. With 3 bases removed from V and 1 base from J, the gap between germline ends came to 11 bases. The CDR3 here is CASSYDAVGTDTQYF. The CDR3 DNA reads TGTGCCAGCAGTTATGACGCGGTGGGCACAGATACGCAGTATTTT.

The chain combines TRBV15 with TRBJ2-3; TRBD2 aligns across 7 bases. The ends lost 4 bases at V and 0 bases at J; junction bases unmatched: 7. The CDR3 spans 16 residues. In germline, CDR1 is LNHNV, CDR2 YYDKDF (reference sequence). The chain's CDR3 is CATSTPLAASTDTQYF. The CDR3, as DNA: TGTGCCACCAGCACCCCCCTAGCGGCCAGCACAGATACGCAGTATTTT. The full variable domain, rest sourced from reference TRBV15 and TRBJ2-3, is DAMVIQNPRYQVTQFGKPVTLSCSQTLNHNVMYWYQQKSSQAPKLLFHYYDKDFNNEADTPDNFQSRRPNTSFCFLDIRSPGLGDTAMYLCATSTPLAASTDTQYFGPGTRLTVL.

This clone was observed once. The genes are TRBV6-6 and TRBJ1-4; a weak D match, TRBD1 (6 bases). This CDR3 is built from 14 residues. Trimming pared 7 bases from V and 4 bases from J, leaving 13 bases between. CDR1 and CDR2 (germline): MNHNY, SVGAGI (reference sequence). The CDR3 bases are TGTGCCAGCATCTCAGGGACACGTAATGAAAAACTGTTTTTT. The encoded protein is CASISGTRNEKLFF.

The chain is built from TRBV18 and TRBJ2-3, with D maybe TRBD1 (6 bases). V was cut by 0 bases and J by 6 bases, with 16 bases left in between. Per the germline V gene, CDR1 is KGHSH and CDR2 is LQKENI. This CDR3 has 16 residues. The CDR3 DNA reads TGTGCCAGCTCACCACCTCAGGCAGGGGCGCGTGATACGCAGTATTTT. This gives the protein CASSPPQAGARDTQYF. Drawing the rest from reference TRBV18 and TRBJ2-3, the complete variable domain is NAGVMQNPRHLVRRRGQEARLRCSPMKGHSHVYWYRQLPEEGLKFMVYLQKENIIDESGMPKERFSAEFPKEGPSILRIQQVVRGDSAAYFCASSPPQAGARDTQYFGPGTRLTVL.

This chain connects TRBV5-4 to TRBJ1-1; D may be TRBD1 (5 bases). V lost 0 bases and J 0 bases, leaving 12 bases between the germline ends. The V gene's germline CDR1 is SGHNT and CDR2 YYREEE (reference sequence). This CDR3 spans 16 amino acids. CDR3 residues: CASSLEGAVMNTEAFF. CDR3 nucleotide sequence: TGTGCCAGCAGCTTGGAAGGGGCGGTTATGAACACTGAAGCTTTCTTT. Full variable domain (missing parts from reference TRBV5-4 and TRBJ1-1): ETGVTQSPTHLIKTRGQQVTLRCSSQSGHNTVSWYQQALGQGPQFIFQYYREEENGRGNFPPRFSGLQFPNYSSELNVNALELDDSALYLCASSLEGAVMNTEAFFGQGTRLTVV.

CDR3 in DNA: TGCGCCAGCAGCCCTGTCGGCAGGGGACCCTACGAGCAGTACTTC. Translation: CASSPVGRGPYEQYF. The rearrangement uses TRBV10-2 and TRBJ2-7, with D possibly being TRBD1 (6 bases). The CDR3 consists of 15 residues. Trimming left V 6 bases short and J 2 bases short, with 17 bases between. Germline values: CDR1 WSHSY, CDR2 SAAADI.

This clone was observed once. The rearrangement uses TRBV19 and TRBJ2-4, with 8 nucleotides matching TRBD1. The germline V gene has CDR1 LNHDA and CDR2 SQIVND (reference sequence). The CDR3 runs to 14 residues. The V and J ends lost 4 bases and 6 bases, in that order; junction bases with no gene match: 5. In nucleotides, the CDR3 is TGTGCCAGTAGTAATGGACAGGGTCCAAACATTCAGTACTTC. Its translation is CASSNGQGPNIQYF.

This sequence joins TRBV7-6 and TRBJ2-1, with 10 bases aligning to TRBD2. CDR1 and CDR2 (germline): SGHVS, FNYEAQ. The CDR3 sequence is 18 residues long. J was trimmed by 1 base and V by 3 bases; bases with no gene match: 9. CDR3 loop: CASSFYGVAGGSYNEQFF. In nucleotides, the CDR3 is TGTGCCAGCAGCTTCTATGGGGTAGCGGGAGGTTCCTACAATGAGCAGTTCTTC.